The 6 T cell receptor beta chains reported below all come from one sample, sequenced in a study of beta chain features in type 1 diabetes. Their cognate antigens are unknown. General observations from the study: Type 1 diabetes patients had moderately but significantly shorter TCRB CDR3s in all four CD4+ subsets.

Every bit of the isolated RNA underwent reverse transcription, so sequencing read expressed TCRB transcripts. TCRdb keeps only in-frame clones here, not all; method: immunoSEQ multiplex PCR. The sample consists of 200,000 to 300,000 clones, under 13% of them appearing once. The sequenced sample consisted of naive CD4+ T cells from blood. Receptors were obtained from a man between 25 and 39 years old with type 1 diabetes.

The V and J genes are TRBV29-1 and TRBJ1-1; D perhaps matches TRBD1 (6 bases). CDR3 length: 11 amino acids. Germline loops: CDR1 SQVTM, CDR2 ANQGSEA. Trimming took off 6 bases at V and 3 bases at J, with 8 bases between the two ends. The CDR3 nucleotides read TGCAGCGTCCAGGGGCACACTGAAGCTTTCTTT. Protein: CSVQGHTEAFF.

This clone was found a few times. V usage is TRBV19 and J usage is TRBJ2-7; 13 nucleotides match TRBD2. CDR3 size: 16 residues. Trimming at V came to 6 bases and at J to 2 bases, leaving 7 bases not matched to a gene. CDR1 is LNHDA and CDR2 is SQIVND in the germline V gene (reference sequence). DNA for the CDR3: TGTGCCAGTAGCGTCACCGGGACTAGCGGGGCCTACGAGCAGTACTTC. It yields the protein CASSVTGTSGAYEQYF.

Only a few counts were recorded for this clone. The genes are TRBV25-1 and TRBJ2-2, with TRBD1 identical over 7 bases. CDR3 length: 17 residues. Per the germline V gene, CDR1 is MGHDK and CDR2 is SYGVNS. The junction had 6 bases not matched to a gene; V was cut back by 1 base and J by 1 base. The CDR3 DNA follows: TGTGCCAGCAGTGAATTTGGGAGACAGGGGAACACCGGGGAGCTGTTTTTT. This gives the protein CASSEFGRQGNTGELFF.

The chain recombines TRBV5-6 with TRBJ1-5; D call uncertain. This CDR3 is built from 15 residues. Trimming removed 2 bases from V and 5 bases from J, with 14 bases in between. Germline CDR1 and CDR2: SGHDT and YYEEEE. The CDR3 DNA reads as TGTGCCAGCAGCTTAGGAGGAGCGTCCCATCAGCCCCAGCATTTT. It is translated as CASSLGGASHQPQHF.

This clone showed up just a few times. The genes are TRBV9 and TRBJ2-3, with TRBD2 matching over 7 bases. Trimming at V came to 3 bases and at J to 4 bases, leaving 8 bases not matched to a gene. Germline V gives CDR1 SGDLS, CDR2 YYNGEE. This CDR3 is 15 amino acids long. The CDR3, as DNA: TGTGCCAGCAGCGAAGAACCCCTAGCGGCAGATACGCAGTATTTT. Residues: CASSEEPLAADTQYF.

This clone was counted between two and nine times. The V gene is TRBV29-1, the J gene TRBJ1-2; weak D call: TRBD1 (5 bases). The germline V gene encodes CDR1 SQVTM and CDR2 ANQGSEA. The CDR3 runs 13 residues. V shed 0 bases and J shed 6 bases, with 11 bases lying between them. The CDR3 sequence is CSVEDQAGNGYTF. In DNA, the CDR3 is TGCAGCGTTGAAGATCAGGCAGGGAATGGCTACACCTTC.